This T cell receptor (beta chain) was retrieved from a study of cytomegalovirus exposure and HLA in healthy donors. It was with 60 Vbeta and 13 Jbeta primers that the PCR ran. Sequencing used immunoSEQ multiplex PCR; TCRdb keeps in-frame clones, though not all of them. This table has about 200,000 clones, about nine tenths appearing once. V dropped 1 base and J dropped 6 bases, with 17 bases sitting between them. CDR3 length: 17 amino acids. The V gene's germline CDR1 is SGHKS and CDR2 YYEKEE (reference sequence). The TCR comes from a boy aged 2 to 10 in good health and CMV-seronegative. The chain employs TRBV5-5 and TRBJ1-6, with D perhaps TRBD1 (6 bases). Sequenced material: PBMCs. This CDR3 is CASSLYRASITNSPLHF. DNA for the CDR3: TGTGCCAGCAGCTTGTACAGGGCCTCGATTACTAATTCACCCCTCCACTTT.